This TCR beta chain was retrieved from a study of blood T cell repertoires in COVID-19. Across the study: Collection of acute and convalescent COVID-19 samples took place in the United States, Italy and Spain. T cells, B-cell-depleted T cells, or PBMCs provided the cDNA or gDNA that served as material.

Adults between roughly 18 and 90 years of age took part from about two dozen US areas. The germline V and J ends were trimmed by 6 bases and 3 bases, with 13 bases remaining between them. CDR1 and CDR2 from the germline V gene are SNHLY and FYNNEI. The CDR3 spans 14 residues. In the authors' workflow: Estimated nucleated cell counts came from reference gene primer amplification. The assay was immunoSEQ multiplex PCR, and TCRdb's table has in-frame clones only and misses some. That table furnishes V, J and clone size, whereas the DNA furnished D and trimming. The sample has a few hundred thousand clones, roughly 88% seen once.

The chain employs TRBV2 and TRBJ2-3; tentative D call: TRBD2 (5 bases). The specimen was PBMCs or T cells enriched from blood (not recorded which). The clonotype originates from a woman in her fifties or sixties with acute COVID-19. As DNA, the CDR3 is TGTGCCAGCAGACCCCGGGGAGCGACAGATACGCAGTATTTT. This gives the protein CASRPRGATDTQYF.